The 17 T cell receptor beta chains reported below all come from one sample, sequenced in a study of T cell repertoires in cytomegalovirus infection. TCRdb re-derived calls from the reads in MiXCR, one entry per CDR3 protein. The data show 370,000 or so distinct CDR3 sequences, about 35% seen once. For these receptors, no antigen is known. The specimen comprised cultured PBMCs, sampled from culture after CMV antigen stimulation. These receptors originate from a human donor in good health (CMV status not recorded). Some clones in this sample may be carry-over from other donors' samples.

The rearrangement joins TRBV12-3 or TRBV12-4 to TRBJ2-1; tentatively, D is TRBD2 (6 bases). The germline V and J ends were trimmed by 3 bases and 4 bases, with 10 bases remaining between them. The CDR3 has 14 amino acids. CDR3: CASSFVGGYNEQFF. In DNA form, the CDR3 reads TGTGCCAGCAGTTTTGTGGGGGGTTACAATGAGCAGTTCTTC.

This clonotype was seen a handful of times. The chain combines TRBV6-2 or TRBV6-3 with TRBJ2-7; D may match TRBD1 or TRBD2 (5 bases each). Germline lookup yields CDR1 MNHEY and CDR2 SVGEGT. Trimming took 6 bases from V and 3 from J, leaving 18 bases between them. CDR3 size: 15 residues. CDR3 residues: CASREPGPPNYEQYF. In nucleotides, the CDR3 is TGTGCCAGCAGGGAGCCGGGACCACCCAACTACGAGCAGTACTTC.

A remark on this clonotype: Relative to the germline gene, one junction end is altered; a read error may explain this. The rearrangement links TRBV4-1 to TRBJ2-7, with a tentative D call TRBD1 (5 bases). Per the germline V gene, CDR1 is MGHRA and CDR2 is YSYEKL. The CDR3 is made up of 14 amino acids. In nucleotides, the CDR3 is TGTGCCAGCAGCCCCTCCGACAGACCCTACGAGCAGTACTTC. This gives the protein CASSPSDRPYEQYF.

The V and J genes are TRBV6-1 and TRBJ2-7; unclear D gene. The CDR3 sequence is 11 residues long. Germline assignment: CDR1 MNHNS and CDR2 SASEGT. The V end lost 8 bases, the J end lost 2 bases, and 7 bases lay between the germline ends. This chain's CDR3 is CASATAYEQYF. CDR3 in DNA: TGTGCCAGCGCCACAGCCTACGAGCAGTACTTC.

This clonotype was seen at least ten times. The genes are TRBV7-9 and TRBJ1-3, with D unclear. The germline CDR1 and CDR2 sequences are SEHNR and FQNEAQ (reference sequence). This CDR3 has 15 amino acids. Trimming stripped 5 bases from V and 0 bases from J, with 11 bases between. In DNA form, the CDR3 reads TGTGCCAGCAGCCTAATATTAGCCTCTGGAAACACCATATATTTT. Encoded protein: CASSLILASGNTIYF.

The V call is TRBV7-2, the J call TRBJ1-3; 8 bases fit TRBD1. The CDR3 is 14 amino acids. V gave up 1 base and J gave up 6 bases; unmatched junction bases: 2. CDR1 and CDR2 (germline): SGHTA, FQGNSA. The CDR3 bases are TGTGCCAGCAGCTTAGTACAGGGGGTAAACACCATATATTTT. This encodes CASSLVQGVNTIYF.

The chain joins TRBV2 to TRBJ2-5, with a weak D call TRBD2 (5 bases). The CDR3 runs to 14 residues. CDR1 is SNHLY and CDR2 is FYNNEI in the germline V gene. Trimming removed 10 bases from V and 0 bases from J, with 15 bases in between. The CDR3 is CATHNGKYQETQYF. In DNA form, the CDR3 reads TGTGCCACCCATAACGGGAAGTACCAAGAGACCCAGTACTTC.

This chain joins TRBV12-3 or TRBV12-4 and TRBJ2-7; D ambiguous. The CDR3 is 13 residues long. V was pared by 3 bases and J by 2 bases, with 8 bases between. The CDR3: CASSFLQTYEQYF. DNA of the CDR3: TGTGCCAGCAGTTTTTTACAGACCTACGAGCAGTACTTC.

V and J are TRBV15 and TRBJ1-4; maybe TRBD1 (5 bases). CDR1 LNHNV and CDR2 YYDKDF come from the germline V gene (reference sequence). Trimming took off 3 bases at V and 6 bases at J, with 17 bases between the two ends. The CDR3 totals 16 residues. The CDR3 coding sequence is TGTGCCACCAGCAGGATAGAGGACATCAAGGATGAAAAACTGTTTTTT. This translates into CATSRIEDIKDEKLFF. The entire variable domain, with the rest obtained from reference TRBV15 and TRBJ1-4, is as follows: DAMVIQNPRYQVTQFGKPVTLSCSQTLNHNVMYWYQQKSSQAPKLLFHYYDKDFNNEADTPDNFQSRRPNTSFCFLDIRSPGLGDTAMYLCATSRIEDIKDEKLFFGSGTQLSVL.

The CDR3 bases are TGTGCCAGCAGCTTAGCTAGCGAGGTAGATACGCAGTATTTT. It specifies CASSLASEVDTQYF. This rearrangement joins TRBV7-2 to TRBJ2-3; D possibly corresponds to TRBD2 (5 bases). Germline V lookup: CDR1 SGHTA, CDR2 FQGNSA. Deletions cut 0 bases from V and 5 bases from J, with 9 bases between. This CDR3 is built from 14 residues.

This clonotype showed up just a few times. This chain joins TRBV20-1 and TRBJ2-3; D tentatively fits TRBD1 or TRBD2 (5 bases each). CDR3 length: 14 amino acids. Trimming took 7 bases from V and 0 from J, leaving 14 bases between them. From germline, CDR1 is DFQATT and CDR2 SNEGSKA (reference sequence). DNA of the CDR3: TGCAGTGTGTTGGGGGACCCGAGCACAGATACGCAGTATTTT. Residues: CSVLGDPSTDTQYF.

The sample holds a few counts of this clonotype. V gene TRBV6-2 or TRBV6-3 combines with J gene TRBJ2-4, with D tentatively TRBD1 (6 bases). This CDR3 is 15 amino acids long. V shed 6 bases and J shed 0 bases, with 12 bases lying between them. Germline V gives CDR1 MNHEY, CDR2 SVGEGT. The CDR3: CASRDQQGAKNIQYF. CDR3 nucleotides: TGTGCCAGCAGAGACCAACAGGGAGCCAAAAACATTCAGTACTTC.

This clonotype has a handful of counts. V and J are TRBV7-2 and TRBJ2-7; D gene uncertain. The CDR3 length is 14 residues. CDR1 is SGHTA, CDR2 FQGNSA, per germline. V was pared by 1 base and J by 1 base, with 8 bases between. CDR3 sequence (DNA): TGTGCCAGCAGCTTAGGTTCGGCATCCTACGAGCAGTACTTC. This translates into CASSLGSASYEQYF.

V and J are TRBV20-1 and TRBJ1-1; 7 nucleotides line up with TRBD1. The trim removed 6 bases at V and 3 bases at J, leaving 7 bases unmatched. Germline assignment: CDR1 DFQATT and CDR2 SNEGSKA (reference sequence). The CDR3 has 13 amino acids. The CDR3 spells CSAAGGGDTEAFF. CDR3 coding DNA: TGCAGTGCAGCAGGGGGGGGGGACACTGAAGCTTTCTTT.

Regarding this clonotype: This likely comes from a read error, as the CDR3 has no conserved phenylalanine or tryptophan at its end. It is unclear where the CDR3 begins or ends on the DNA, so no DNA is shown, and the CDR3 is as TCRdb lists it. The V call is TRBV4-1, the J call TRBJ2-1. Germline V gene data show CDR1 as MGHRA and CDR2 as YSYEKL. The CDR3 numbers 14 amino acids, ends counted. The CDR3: CASTPGGSYNEQFL.

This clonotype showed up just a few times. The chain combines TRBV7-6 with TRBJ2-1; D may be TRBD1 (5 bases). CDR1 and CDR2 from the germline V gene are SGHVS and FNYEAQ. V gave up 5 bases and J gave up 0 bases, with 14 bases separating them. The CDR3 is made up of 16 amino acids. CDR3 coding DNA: TGTGCCAGCAGCCGTCTGACAGTTAGCTCCTACAATGAGCAGTTCTTC. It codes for CASSRLTVSSYNEQFF.

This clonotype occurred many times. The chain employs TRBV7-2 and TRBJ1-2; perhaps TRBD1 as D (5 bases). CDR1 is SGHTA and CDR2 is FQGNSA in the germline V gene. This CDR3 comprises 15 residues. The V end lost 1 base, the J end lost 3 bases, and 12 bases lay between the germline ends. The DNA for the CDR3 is TGTGCCAGCAGCTTAGTTGGGGGGGGAGACTATGGCTACACCTTC. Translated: CASSLVGGGDYGYTF.